Listed below are T cell receptor beta chains from one sample, sequenced in a study of blood T cell repertoires in COVID-19. Clones were sequenced by immunoSEQ multiplex PCR, and TCRdb holds only the in-frame ones, with some missing. The repertoire holds about 130,000 clones, with approximately 82% as singletons. Sample: peripheral blood. These receptors came from a middle-aged man with active or convalescent COVID-19. Both conserved end residues are part of each CDR3. Each record gives: V gene, D gene, clone size, J gene, CDR3 protein, CDR3 DNA. The D gene is left open where the match is weak. Where a row states a size, it is once, few, many or the class of an expanded clone; other rows omit it.

V: TRBV2; D: NA; size: NA; J: TRBJ2-1; CDR3: CASSQYNEQFF; DNA: TGTGCCAGCAGCCAATACAATGAGCAGTTCTTC
V: TRBV3-1/TRBV3-2; D: TRBD1; size: NA; J: TRBJ1-1; CDR3: CASSQTGGMNTEAFF; DNA: TGTGCCAGCAGCCAAACAGGGGGCATGAACACTGAAGCTTTCTTT
V: TRBV3-1/TRBV3-2; D: NA; size: NA; J: TRBJ1-2; CDR3: CASSQVWTANYGYTF; DNA: TGTGCCAGCAGCCAAGTCTGGACAGCTAACTATGGCTACACCTTC
V: TRBV11-2; D: NA; size: NA; J: TRBJ2-1; CDR3: CASSLEPTLYNEQFF; DNA: TGTGCCAGCAGCTTAGAACCCACCCTATACAATGAGCAGTTCTTC
V: TRBV19; D: TRBD1; size: NA; J: TRBJ1-2; CDR3: CASSHGDREHGYTF; DNA: TGTGCCAGTAGCCACGGGGACAGGGAGCATGGCTACACCTTC
V: TRBV5-6; D: TRBD1; size: NA; J: TRBJ1-3; CDR3: CASSLPGQGSGNTIYF; DNA: TGTGCCAGCAGCTTGCCCGGACAGGGGTCTGGAAACACCATATATTTT
V: TRBV5-1; D: NA; size: NA; J: TRBJ1-2; CDR3: CASSLDWSANYGYTF; DNA: TGCGCCAGCAGCTTAGACTGGTCAGCTAACTATGGCTACACCTTC
V: TRBV19; D: TRBD1; size: NA; J: TRBJ2-7; CDR3: CASSVDRESFEQYF; DNA: TGTGCCAGTAGTGTGGACAGGGAGTCCTTCGAGCAGTACTTC
V: TRBV18; D: TRBD1; size: NA; J: TRBJ1-5; CDR3: CASSPQGTGGLQPQHF; DNA: TGTGCCAGCTCACCACAGGGGACAGGGGGCCTTCAGCCCCAGCATTTT
V: TRBV6-5; D: TRBD1; size: NA; J: TRBJ1-1; CDR3: CASSYWDRGSYEAFF; DNA: TGTGCCAGCAGTTACTGGGACAGGGGTAGCTATGAAGCTTTCTTT
V: TRBV7-9; D: TRBD1; size: few; J: TRBJ1-5; CDR3: CASSKQGIGRNQPQHF; DNA: TGTGCCAGCAGCAAACAGGGGATCGGGCGGAATCAGCCCCAGCATTTT
V: TRBV11-3; D: NA; size: NA; J: TRBJ2-1; CDR3: CASSLGGSNEQFF; DNA: TGTGCCAGCAGCTTAGGGGGCTCGAATGAGCAGTTCTTC
V: TRBV14; D: TRBD1; size: NA; J: TRBJ2-2; CDR3: CASSPTGGGINTGELFF; DNA: TGTGCCAGCAGCCCAACAGGGGGTGGCATTAACACCGGGGAGCTGTTTTTT
V: TRBV6-2/TRBV6-3; D: NA; size: NA; J: TRBJ2-3; CDR3: CASTPTRSDTQYF; DNA: TGTGCCAGCACCCCGACCAGGTCTGATACGCAGTATTTT
V: TRBV11-2; D: NA; size: NA; J: TRBJ2-7; CDR3: CASVSGYEQYF; DNA: TGTGCCAGCGTGAGCGGCTACGAGCAGTACTTC
V: TRBV30; D: TRBD1; size: NA; J: TRBJ2-5; CDR3: CACWTGGQETQYF; DNA: TGTGCCTGTTGGACAGGGGGCCAAGAGACCCAGTACTTC
V: TRBV5-1; D: TRBD2; size: NA; J: TRBJ2-5; CDR3: CASSSLTGGQETQYF; DNA: TGCGCCAGCAGCTCTCTAACGGGGGGGCAAGAGACCCAGTACTTC